These T cell receptor beta chains were read from a single sample in a study of blood T cell repertoires in COVID-19. Here immunoSEQ multiplex PCR was the method, and the copy in TCRdb shows in-frame clones only, minus some. The table shows fewer than 95,000 clones, with more than 70% occurring only once. The sample taken for sequencing was peripheral blood. These receptor sequences come from a man aged 55 to 69 with acute or convalescent COVID-19. The CDR3 runs from the conserved cysteine through the conserved F or W. The D gene is left open where the match is weak. Part of the rows lack a size; the others show once, few, many or a class for expanded clones.

j_gene	v_gene	d_gene	abundance	CDR3nt	CDR3aa
TRBJ2-2	TRBV7-3	TRBD1	.	TGTGCCAGCAGCCGTATCAGGACAGGGAACACCGGGGAGCTGTTTTTT	CASSRIRTGNTGELFF
TRBJ2-7	TRBV5-5	.	.	TGTGCCAGCAGCCGATCAGGGGACGAGCAGTACTTC	CASSRSGDEQYF
TRBJ1-4	TRBV5-6	TRBD1	.	TGTGCCAGCAGCACGGGACAGAAAGATAATGAAAAACTGTTTTTT	CASSTGQKDNEKLFF
TRBJ1-2	TRBV7-2	TRBD1	.	TGTGCCAGCAGCTTGGGACAGCCACTCGGTGGCTACACCTTC	CASSLGQPLGGYTF
TRBJ2-7	TRBV7-2	.	.	TGTGCCAGCAGCCCAACCCTCAGCGGGTCCTACGAGCAGTACTTC	CASSPTLSGSYEQYF
TRBJ2-7	TRBV7-8	TRBD1	.	TGTGCCAGCAGCAGGGACAGGGCTTCCTACGAGCAGTACTTC	CASSRDRASYEQYF
TRBJ2-2	TRBV3-1/TRBV3-2	.	.	TGTGCCAGCAGCCAAGAGTCCGTCTCGGGGTTGTTCACCGGGGAGCTGTTTTTT	CASSQESVSGLFTGELFF
TRBJ2-3	TRBV10-3	.	.	TGTGCCATCAGTGCTGCAGGCACAGATACGCAGTATTTT	CAISAAGTDTQYF
TRBJ1-6	TRBV5-1	TRBD1	.	TGCGCCAGCAGCTTAGACAGGGGAGCTTCACCCCTCCACTTT	CASSLDRGASPLHF
TRBJ1-6	TRBV7-2	.	.	TGTGCCAGCAGCCTAAGCTCCTATAATTCACCCCTCCACTTT	CASSLSSYNSPLHF
TRBJ2-1	TRBV19	TRBD2	.	TGTGCCAGTAGTAATAGCGGGATAGTCGATGAGCAGTTCTTC	CASSNSGIVDEQFF
TRBJ1-2	TRBV5-1	TRBD1	.	TGCGCCAGCAGGCAAGACTCAACCGGGACAGGGGTGTTATATGGCTACACCTTC	CASRQDSTGTGVLYGYTF
TRBJ2-1	TRBV19	.	once	TGTGCCAGTAGTATGCAGGGCCTAGGCTCCTACAATGAGCAGTTCTTC	CASSMQGLGSYNEQFF
TRBJ1-5	TRBV2	TRBD1	.	TGTGCCAGCAGATTGGACAGGGTCTATAGCAATCAGCCCCAGCATTTT	CASRLDRVYSNQPQHF
TRBJ1-2	TRBV19	TRBD1	.	TGTGCCAGCAGACAGGGGATGAGCGGCTACACCTTC	CASRQGMSGYTF
TRBJ2-3	TRBV7-6	.	.	TGTGCCAGCAGCTTACGTGGGGGCCCCACAGATACGCAGTATTTT	CASSLRGGPTDTQYF
TRBJ1-3	TRBV28	TRBD1	.	TGTGCCAGCAGTTTCCCGACAGGGTCCGGAAACACCATATATTTT	CASSFPTGSGNTIYF
TRBJ2-3	TRBV29-1	.	.	TGCAGTACTGGAGGGCCCGGAGGTACAGATACGCAGTATTTT	CSTGGPGGTDTQYF
TRBJ1-4	TRBV2	.	.	TGTGCCAGCACCCTCAGGGGTTTGGCACTGTTTTTT	CASTLRGLALFF
TRBJ1-1	TRBV18	.	.	TGTGCCAGCTCACCACAGGGGGAGAACACTGAAGCTTTCTTT	CASSPQGENTEAFF
TRBJ2-7	TRBV3-1/TRBV3-2	TRBD2	.	TGTGCCAGCAGCCACCGGGGGGGGCGGGAGTGGAAACCCTACGAGCAGTACTTC	CASSHRGGREWKPYEQYF
TRBJ2-4	TRBV5-1	TRBD1	.	TGCGCCAGCCGATCCACAGGGGCCGAGGGCATTCAGTACTTC	CASRSTGAEGIQYF
TRBJ2-1	TRBV27	.	.	TGTGCCAGCAGTTTGTCGGGAAGCGTCCTCAATGAGCAGTTCTTC	CASSLSGSVLNEQFF
TRBJ1-2	TRBV15	TRBD1	once	TGTGCCACCAGCGCCGGGACAGGCATCTATGGCTACACCTTC	CATSAGTGIYGYTF
TRBJ2-7	TRBV7-9	TRBD2	.	TGTGCCAGCAGCTGGACTAGTGGATCCTACGAGCAGTACTTC	CASSWTSGSYEQYF
TRBJ2-5	TRBV18	.	.	TGTGCCAGCTCAAGGAGTTTGGAGACCCAGTACTTC	CASSRSLETQYF
TRBJ2-3	TRBV19	TRBD2	.	TGTGCCAGTAGTCTACAACTAGCGGGAGTTTCAGATACGCAGTATTTT	CASSLQLAGVSDTQYF
TRBJ2-7	TRBV11-2	TRBD1	.	TGTGCCAGCAGCGCAAATACCCCCCAGGGGGCTAGTGACGAGCAGTACTTC	CASSANTPQGASDEQYF
TRBJ1-1	TRBV24-1	.	.	TGTGCCACCAGCAAAGACGGGGTGAACACTGAAGCTTTCTTT	CATSKDGVNTEAFF